Following are 23 T cell receptor beta chains from one sample sequenced in a study of PD-L1 blockade in urothelial cancer (dated by TCRdb to the late 2010s). Libraries were made using the immunoSEQ multiplex PCR assay. Held by TCRdb, this immuneACCESS table contains in-frame sequences only and omits some clones. Under half of the omission traces to an unresolved V gene where checked; the cause of the rest is unknown. The sample table contains about 110,000 clones; only one count was recorded for 91% of them. The ten largest clones represent 3.5% to 4.5% of the sample. The time point label, read with the paper, signifies: peripheral blood 6 weeks after treatment start. The sample here was PBMCs, taken around atezolizumab (anti-PD-L1) treatment. The origin of the receptors is a man aged 55 to 70 with urothelial cancer.

The chain links TRBV19 to TRBJ1-4; D is uncertain. The CDR3 length is 13 residues. V gave up 8 bases and J gave up 8 bases, with 15 bases separating them. The germline CDR1 and CDR2 sequences are LNHDA and SQIVND (reference sequence). The CDR3 DNA reads as TGTGCCAGTGAAGGAGGAGGATACGAAAAACTGTTTTTT. Amino acids: CASEGGGYEKLFF.

The chain employs TRBV6-1 and TRBJ2-5; TRBD2 is a possible D gene (7 bases). The CDR3 is 15 residues long. The ends were cut back, 5 bases at V and 3 bases at J, with 16 bases in the middle. Germline V CDR1 and CDR2: MNHNS, SASEGT. CDR3 DNA sequence: TGTGCCAGCAGTACTGCGGGGGCGAGGGAAGAGACCCAGTACTTC. Residues: CASSTAGAREETQYF.

The rearrangement joins TRBV9 to TRBJ2-5; D may be TRBD2 (5 bases). Trimming left V 0 bases short and J 10 bases short, with 13 bases between. Germline V gene lookup returns CDR1 SGDLS and CDR2 YYNGEE. The CDR3 totals 13 residues. CDR3 DNA: TGTGCCAGCAGCGTAGCAGCAGGAGGTGACCAGTACTTC. This sequence encodes CASSVAAGGDQYF.

The chain employs TRBV30 and TRBJ2-3; 10 bases line up with TRBD2. CDR3 length equals 14 residues. Losses at the gene ends were 5 bases for V and 2 bases for J; bases not matched to a gene: 4. Germline V gene lookup returns CDR1 GTSNPN and CDR2 SVGIG (reference sequence). DNA of the CDR3: TGTGCCTGGCGACTAGCGGGCGCCACAGATACGCAGTATTTT. Its translation: CAWRLAGATDTQYF.

The chain couples TRBV2 to TRBJ2-7; 9 bases line up with TRBD2. The V gene end was trimmed by 8 bases and the J gene end by 5 bases; junction bases not matched to a gene: 13. Germline V gene lookup returns CDR1 SNHLY and CDR2 FYNNEI. The CDR3 has 15 residues. CDR3 sequence reads: CASLGWAGGGDEQYF. CDR3 sequence (DNA): TGTGCCAGCCTCGGTTGGGCGGGGGGGGGCGACGAGCAGTACTTC.

The chain is built from TRBV2 and TRBJ2-5; 8 nucleotides align to TRBD1. CDR1 is SNHLY and CDR2 is FYNNEI in the germline V gene. This CDR3 is 16 amino acids long. V lost 6 bases, J lost 1 base, and 10 bases stayed unmatched. The CDR3 is CASRSQGALGQETQYF. The DNA of the CDR3 is TGTGCCAGCAGAAGCCAGGGGGCGTTAGGCCAAGAGACCCAGTACTTC.

In its sample, this clone was seen a few times. The rearrangement joins TRBV30 to TRBJ1-2; no clear D gene. CDR1 is GTSNPN and CDR2 is SVGIG in the germline V gene (reference sequence). The CDR3 totals 12 residues. The germline V and J ends were trimmed by 3 bases and 8 bases, with 13 bases remaining between them. The DNA of the CDR3 is TGTGCCTGGAGCGCCTCGGGTCGCGGCTACACCTTC. Its protein product is CAWSASGRGYTF.

This chain joins TRBV18 and TRBJ1-1; D is possibly TRBD1 (5 bases). V lost 3 bases, J lost 4 bases, and 12 bases lay in between. The CDR3 runs to 14 residues. Looked up from germline, CDR1 is KGHSH and CDR2 is LQKENI. The CDR3 loop reads CASSPDRGSTEAFF. The CDR3 coding sequence is TGTGCCAGCTCACCTGATCGGGGGTCCACTGAAGCTTTCTTT.

Ten or more counts support this clone. This sequence joins TRBV5-6 and TRBJ2-7, with 9 bases matching TRBD1. Per the germline V gene, CDR1 is SGHDT and CDR2 is YYEEEE. Trimming took 5 bases from V and 1 from J; bases not matched to a gene: 10. The length of the CDR3 is 16 residues. Here the CDR3 reads CASSPLQGARSYEQYF. CDR3 sequence (DNA): TGTGCCAGCAGTCCTTTACAGGGGGCTCGATCCTACGAGCAGTACTTC.

The V call is TRBV9, the J call TRBJ2-3; 13 bases align to TRBD2. This CDR3 spans 18 amino acids. Germline V CDR1 and CDR2: SGDLS, YYNGEE. V was pared by 3 bases and J by 1 base, with 8 bases of the junction left unmatched. The DNA for the CDR3 is TGTGCCAGCAGCGCCCTCTCACTAGCGGGGGGGGGCACAGATACGCAGTATTTT. It encodes CASSALSLAGGGTDTQYF.

This chain links TRBV25-1 with TRBJ1-2, with D unresolved. With 4 bases removed from V and 2 bases from J, the gap between germline ends came to 5 bases. The CDR3 totals 12 residues. In germline, CDR1 is MGHDK, CDR2 SYGVNS. The CDR3 bases are TGTGCCAGCAGTGCGCAGAACTATGGCTACACCTTC. This gives the protein CASSAQNYGYTF.

Here the CDR3 reads CASSSTGGTEAFF. The CDR3 nucleotides read TGCGCCAGCAGCTCGACAGGCGGCACTGAAGCTTTCTTT. The V call is TRBV5-1, the J call TRBJ1-1; tentative D call: TRBD1 (6 bases). Trimming stripped 3 bases from V and 4 bases from J, with 10 bases between. Per germline, CDR1 SGHRS and CDR2 YFSETQ. The length of the CDR3 is 13 residues.

This sequence joins TRBV30 and TRBJ1-1; D is undetermined. Per the germline V gene, CDR1 is GTSNPN and CDR2 is SVGIG (reference sequence). The CDR3 spans 13 residues. Trimming removed 0 bases from V and 8 bases from J, with 13 bases in between. DNA of the CDR3: TGTGCCTGGAGTGTAGCGAGGCCGGGGGAAGCTTTCTTT. Translated, it gives CAWSVARPGEAFF.

This chain joins TRBV15 and TRBJ1-2; 8 nucleotides align to TRBD1. V lost 0 bases, J lost 5 bases, and 8 bases stayed unmatched. Germline V gene lookup returns CDR1 LNHNV and CDR2 YYDKDF (reference sequence). The CDR3 is 16 amino acids. The CDR3 loop reads CATSRDIAGGEYGYTF. CDR3 nucleotides: TGTGCCACCAGCAGAGATATCGCAGGGGGCGAGTATGGCTACACCTTC.

This clone was observed once. The chain links TRBV7-8 to TRBJ2-1; 9 nucleotides match TRBD1. J was trimmed by 4 bases and V by 1 base; bases with no gene match: 2. The CDR3 extends over 15 amino acids. CDR1 is SGHVS, CDR2 FQNEAQ, per germline. The CDR3 DNA sequence: TGTGCCAGCAGCTTAGACAGGGGGCATTACAATGAGCAGTTCTTC. Translating it yields CASSLDRGHYNEQFF.

This clone was seen only once. The chain has TRBV2 and TRBJ1-1; TRBD1 is a possible D gene (6 bases). From germline, CDR1 is SNHLY and CDR2 FYNNEI. Deletions cut 5 bases from V and 6 bases from J, with 10 bases between. The length of the CDR3 is 12 residues. Here the CDR3 reads CASSTRGAEAFF. CDR3 in DNA: TGTGCCAGCAGTACCAGGGGCGCTGAAGCTTTCTTT.

V gene TRBV15 combines with J gene TRBJ1-1, with D possibly being TRBD1 (6 bases). Germline CDR1 reads LNHNV; CDR2 reads YYDKDF (reference sequence). V gave up 7 bases and J gave up 3 bases, with 15 bases separating them. The CDR3 has 14 residues. The CDR3 sequence: CATKKGERYTEAFF. CDR3 in DNA: TGTGCCACCAAAAAGGGGGAGCGGTACACTGAAGCTTTCTTT.

The chain has TRBV6-4 and TRBJ2-2; possibly TRBD1 for D (6 bases). This CDR3 contains 15 residues. V shed 6 bases and J shed 5 bases, with 16 bases lying between them. CDR1 is MRHNA and CDR2 is SNTAGT in the germline V gene. CDR3 protein: CASSSQGTGTGELFF. The DNA of the CDR3 is TGTGCCAGCAGCTCACAGGGCACGGGAACCGGGGAGCTGTTTTTT.

This clone was picked up one time. V is TRBV29-1 and J is TRBJ2-7; a weak D match, TRBD1 (6 bases). Germline V gene sequence: CDR1 SQVTM, CDR2 ANQGSEA. The V gene lost 6 bases and the J gene lost 6 bases, with 21 bases spanning the gap. This CDR3 has 14 residues. CDR3 nucleotides: TGCAGCGTGGGGGCCGAGGGGCGTTCGGGCGAGCAGTACTTC. Protein: CSVGAEGRSGEQYF.

This chain joins TRBV13 and TRBJ1-3; D remains ambiguous. The germline V gene has CDR1 PRHDT and CDR2 FYEKMQ (reference sequence). CDR3 length: 15 amino acids. V dropped 1 base and J dropped 6 bases, with 13 bases sitting between them. CDR3 nucleotide sequence: TGTGCCAGCAGCTTAGCCATCCAAAAAGCAAACACCATATATTTT. It codes for CASSLAIQKANTIYF. Filled out from reference TRBV13 and TRBJ1-3, the complete variable domain reads AAGVIQSPRHLIKEKRETATLKCYPIPRHDTVYWYQQGPGQDPQFLISFYEKMQSDKGSIPDRFSAQQFSDYHSELNMSSLELGDSALYFCASSLAIQKANTIYFGEGSWLTVV.

This clone occurred once. This rearrangement joins TRBV5-1 to TRBJ2-5; the D gene is possibly TRBD1 (5 bases). Germline V lookup: CDR1 SGHRS, CDR2 YFSETQ. The V end was cut by 4 bases, the J end by 2 bases, with 21 bases between. The CDR3 runs to 17 residues. Here the CDR3 reads CASSSLPGPLFQETQYF. As DNA, the CDR3 is TGCGCCAGCAGCAGCCTGCCAGGGCCCCTTTTTCAAGAGACCCAGTACTTC.

The genes are TRBV11-2 and TRBJ1-1; possible D gene TRBD1, 5 bases. The CDR3 runs to 14 residues. The germline V gene encodes CDR1 SGHAT and CDR2 FQNNGV. V lost 3 bases and J lost 4, with 12 bases in between. CDR3 protein: CASSFPGRVTEAFF. The CDR3 DNA follows: TGTGCCAGCAGCTTTCCAGGGAGGGTCACTGAAGCTTTCTTT.

J is TRBJ2-1 and V is TRBV5-1, with 11 positions matching TRBD2. V gave up 4 bases and J gave up 1 base; unmatched junction bases: 4. The CDR3 is 16 residues long. The germline gives CDR1 SGHRS, CDR2 YFSETQ. The DNA for the CDR3 is TGCGCCAGCAGCCCAGTAGCGGGGGGGTCCTACAATGAGCAGTTCTTC. This codes for CASSPVAGGSYNEQFF.